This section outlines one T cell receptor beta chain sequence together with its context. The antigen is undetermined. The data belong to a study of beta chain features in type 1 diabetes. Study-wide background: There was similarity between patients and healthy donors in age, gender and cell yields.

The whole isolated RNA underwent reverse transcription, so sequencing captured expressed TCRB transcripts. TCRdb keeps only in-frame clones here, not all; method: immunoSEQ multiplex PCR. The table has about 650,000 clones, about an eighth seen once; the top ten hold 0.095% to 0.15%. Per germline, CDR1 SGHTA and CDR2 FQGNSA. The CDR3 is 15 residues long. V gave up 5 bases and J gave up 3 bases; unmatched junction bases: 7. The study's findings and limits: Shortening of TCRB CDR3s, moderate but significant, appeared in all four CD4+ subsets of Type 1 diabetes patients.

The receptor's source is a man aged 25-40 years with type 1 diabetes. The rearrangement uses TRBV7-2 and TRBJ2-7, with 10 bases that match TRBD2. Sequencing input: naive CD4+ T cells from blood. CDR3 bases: TGTGCCAGCAGCGCCAGGACTAGCGGAAACTACGAGCAGTACTTC. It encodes CASSARTSGNYEQYF. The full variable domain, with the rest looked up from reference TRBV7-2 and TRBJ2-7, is GAGVSQSPSNKVTEKGKDVELRCDPISGHTALYWYRQSLGQGLEFLIYFQGNSAPDKSGLPSDRFSAERTGGSVSTLTIQRTQQEDSAVYLCASSARTSGNYEQYFGPGTRLTVT.